These 13 T cell receptor beta chains originate from one sample sequenced in a study of PD-1 blockade in mismatch repair-deficient tumors. Clones were read by immunoSEQ multiplex PCR, and TCRdb kept only the in-frame ones, dropping some. Seen here are 100,000 to 150,000 clones, roughly 90% observed once, and the top ten hold 12%. The specimen comprised peripheral blood, sampled almost 74 weeks after starting pembrolizumab. All receptors derive from an adult with mismatch repair-deficient cancer.

The chain links TRBV7-9 to TRBJ2-3; no clear D. Germline V lookup: CDR1 SEHNR, CDR2 FQNEAQ (reference sequence). The CDR3 has 13 amino acids. V was shortened by 4 bases and J by 2 bases, with 7 bases between the two germline ends. The CDR3 DNA reads TGTGCCAGCAGCTCGGCTCCCACAGATACGCAGTATTTT. Residues: CASSSAPTDTQYF.

The chain couples TRBV28 to TRBJ1-5, with D hard to call. Germline V gene lookup returns CDR1 MDHEN and CDR2 SYDVKM. This CDR3 spans 11 amino acids. V lost 3 bases and J lost 3, with 0 bases in between. CDR3 loop: CASSFNQPQHF. The CDR3 DNA sequence: TGTGCCAGCAGTTTCAATCAGCCCCAGCATTTT. Based on the CDR3 plus reference TRBV28 and TRBJ1-5, the full variable domain is DVKVTQSSRYLVKRTGEKVFLECVQDMDHENMFWYRQDPGLGLRLIYFSYDVKMKEKGDIPEGYSVSREKKERFSLILESASTNQTSMYLCASSFNQPQHFGDGTRLSIL.

The chain uses TRBV7-9 and TRBJ2-7, with 11 bases matching TRBD1. Trimming at V came to 4 bases and at J to 3 bases, leaving 2 bases not matched to a gene. The CDR3 length is 14 residues. Germline CDR1 and CDR2: SEHNR and FQNEAQ (reference sequence). The CDR3 region is CASSWDRGSYEQYF. CDR3 in DNA: TGTGCCAGCAGCTGGGACAGGGGGAGCTACGAGCAGTACTTC. Full variable domain (missing parts from reference TRBV7-9 and TRBJ2-7): DTGVSQNPRHKITKRGQNVTFRCDPISEHNRLYWYRQTLGQGPEFLTYFQNEAQLEKSRLLSDRFSAERPKGSFSTLEIQRTEQGDSAMYLCASSWDRGSYEQYFGPGTRLTVT.

This clone was counted between two and nine times. The chain couples TRBV4-2 to TRBJ1-4, with 9 bases identical to TRBD1. The CDR3 length is 16 residues. V lost 0 bases, J lost 8 bases, and 7 bases stayed unmatched. The V gene's germline CDR1 is LGHNA and CDR2 YNFKEQ. DNA for the CDR3: TGTGCCAGCAGCCAAGATCGGGGGACAGGGAACGAAAAACTGTTTTTT. Translated, it gives CASSQDRGTGNEKLFF.

V and J are TRBV4-3 and TRBJ2-3; D is perhaps TRBD2 (5 bases). V gave up 3 bases and J gave up 9 bases, with 28 bases separating them. This CDR3 has 18 amino acids. Per the germline V gene, CDR1 is LGHNA and CDR2 is YSLEER. The CDR3 here is CASSQPSAGPTGISTQYF. DNA of the CDR3: TGCGCCAGCAGCCAGCCCTCAGCTGGACCGACGGGGATCTCCACGCAGTATTTT.

The rearrangement joins TRBV7-2 to TRBJ2-7, with 9 bases aligning to TRBD1. This CDR3 comprises 14 residues. J gave up 5 bases and V 6 bases, and 8 bases lay outside the gene matches. Germline V gene data show CDR1 as SGHTA and CDR2 as FQGNSA. CDR3 sequence (DNA): TGTGCCAGCAGGCGGACAGGGGCGATGCACGAGCAGTACTTC. This gives the protein CASRRTGAMHEQYF.

In DNA form, the CDR3 reads TGTGCCAGCAGTGATGGCGGGATCGTCCGCGTGTCCGGATACAATGAGCAGTTCTTC. Amino acids: CASSDGGIVRVSGYNEQFF. The chain has TRBV6-1 and TRBJ2-1; D perhaps matches TRBD2 (6 bases). Per the germline V gene, CDR1 is MNHNS and CDR2 is SASEGT. V was pared by 3 bases and J by 4 bases, with 25 bases between. The CDR3 extends over 19 amino acids.

V and J are TRBV10-3 and TRBJ1-3, with D possibly TRBD1 on 5 matching bases. The CDR3 contains 14 residues. The V and J ends lost 10 bases and 0 bases respectively, with 13 bases between them. Germline V gene lookup returns CDR1 ENHRY and CDR2 SYGVKD. The CDR3 sequence is CATQDRSSGNTIYF. The CDR3 DNA follows: TGTGCCACGCAAGACAGATCCTCTGGAAACACCATATATTTT.

This chain links TRBV6-5 with TRBJ1-2; D might be TRBD1 (5 bases). Germline loops: CDR1 MNHEY, CDR2 SVGAGI. Trimming removed 4 bases at V and 3 bases at J, with 9 bases between. The CDR3 has 13 amino acids. The CDR3 protein is CASSFATDYGYTF. The DNA of the CDR3 is TGTGCCAGCAGTTTTGCGACAGACTATGGCTACACCTTC.

This chain links TRBV11-2 with TRBJ2-7; D remains unclear. Germline CDR1 reads SGHAT; CDR2 reads FQNNGV. Between the trimmed V and J ends, which lost 1 base and 3 bases, there was a span of 10 bases. The CDR3 consists of 14 residues. The CDR3 DNA is TGTGCCAGCAGCTTAGGGTACCAGAACTACGAGCAGTACTTC. This gives the protein CASSLGYQNYEQYF.

The chain uses TRBV7-9 and TRBJ2-7; TRBD2 matches 10 bases. The CDR3 covers 15 residues. J gave up 4 bases and V 2 bases, and 5 bases lay outside the gene matches. The germline V gene has CDR1 SEHNR and CDR2 FQNEAQ (reference sequence). The CDR3 sequence: CASSLSGRDLYEQYF. CDR3 nucleotide sequence: TGTGCCAGCAGCTTAAGCGGGAGGGATCTTTACGAGCAGTACTTC. Looking up the rest from reference TRBV7-9 and TRBJ2-7 gives the full variable domain: DTGVSQNPRHKITKRGQNVTFRCDPISEHNRLYWYRQTLGQGPEFLTYFQNEAQLEKSRLLSDRFSAERPKGSFSTLEIQRTEQGDSAMYLCASSLSGRDLYEQYFGPGTRLTVT.

The chain joins TRBV29-1 to TRBJ2-2; D remains ambiguous. The CDR3 totals 15 residues. Trimming took 5 bases from V and 2 from J, leaving 15 bases between them. The germline gives CDR1 SQVTM, CDR2 ANQGSEA. CDR3 sequence (DNA): TGCAGCGTTTTAGGTGGTGCGGCCAACACCGGGGAGCTGTTTTTT. Translating gives CSVLGGAANTGELFF.

This chain links TRBV5-1 with TRBJ2-7, with D unresolved. Trimming pared 0 bases from V and 2 bases from J, leaving 9 bases between. Per germline, CDR1 SGHRS and CDR2 YFSETQ. The CDR3 consists of 14 residues. The CDR3 protein is CASSLGVGTYEQYF. Here the CDR3 DNA reads TGCGCCAGCAGCTTGGGGGTCGGTACCTACGAGCAGTACTTC.